This passage covers 21 T cell receptor beta chains from one sample sequenced in a study of CD8+CD57+ T cells in acquired aplastic anemia. Researchers used genomic DNA as the template to profile TCR beta VDJ and CDR3. TCRdb passed the reads through MiXCR, listing each CDR3 protein once. This sample has around 130,000 distinct CDR3 sequences, with 45% to 60% found just once. Flow cytometry had shown expanded CD8+CD57+ cells in the patients chosen for sequencing. Specimen: sorted CD4+, CD8+, or CD8+CD57+ T cells (not recorded which) from PBMCs. These receptor sequences come from a human donor with aplastic anemia.

With regard to this clonotype: This likely comes from a read error, as the CDR3 has no conserved phenylalanine or tryptophan at its end. It is unclear where the CDR3 begins or ends on the DNA, so no DNA is shown, and the CDR3 is as TCRdb lists it. The chain carries TRBV10-3 and TRBJ1-2; the table's D call, TRBD1, has no DNA check behind it. Germline CDR1 reads ENHRY; CDR2 reads SYGVKD. The CDR3 length is 13 residues, termini included. CDR3 protein: CAISDEGQGRPTY.

A note on this clonotype: A read error may account for a junction end that differs from germline. The V gene is TRBV4-2, the J gene TRBJ2-1; TRBD2 aligns across 8 bases. The CDR3 is made up of 15 amino acids. Per the germline V gene, CDR1 is LGHNA and CDR2 is YNFKEQ. The CDR3 spells CVSSQRRGGHNEQFF. The DNA of the CDR3 is TGTGTCAGCAGCCAAAGACGGGGGGGCCACAATGAGCAGTTCTTC.

About this clonotype itself: Germline is not matched at one junction end, which may reflect a read error. J is TRBJ2-7 and V is TRBV7-8, with TRBD2 matching 9 bases. The CDR3 is 15 residues long. Germline CDR1 reads SGHVS; CDR2 reads FQNEAQ. Written as DNA, the CDR3 is TGTGCCAGCAGCTTACTCGCGGGAGGGATCGGCGAGCGGTACTTC. Translating gives CASSLLAGGIGERYF.

The chain links TRBV11-2 to TRBJ2-5, with D possibly TRBD2 on 6 matching bases. This CDR3 spans 14 amino acids. Trimming took off 3 bases at V and 5 bases at J, with 13 bases between the two ends. The V gene's germline CDR1 is SGHAT and CDR2 FQNNGV. The chain's CDR3 is CASSLGGLSETQYF. CDR3 nucleotides: TGTGCCAGCAGCTTGGGGGGTTTGAGTGAGACCCAGTACTTC.

The rearrangement joins TRBV10-3 to TRBJ2-5, with 9 positions matching TRBD2. V trimming: 10 bases; J trimming: 5 bases; junction bases outside the gene matches: 8. In germline, CDR1 is ENHRY, CDR2 SYGVKD. The CDR3 has 13 residues. Here the CDR3 reads CATTSSGVETQYF. The CDR3 DNA sequence: TGTGCCACTACTTCTAGCGGGGTGGAGACCCAGTACTTC.

There are many counts of this clonotype. J is TRBJ2-4 and V is TRBV11-3; D unclear. Germline V CDR1 and CDR2: SGHNT, YENEEA. V was cut by 5 bases and J by 4 bases, with 12 bases left in between. This CDR3 region has 14 residues. The CDR3 DNA is TGTGCCAGCAGCCCACCGGACCTAAAAAACATTCAGTACTTC. Protein: CASSPPDLKNIQYF.

This clonotype was detected only a few times. The V and J genes are TRBV15 and TRBJ2-3; 8 bases match TRBD2. CDR1 is LNHNV and CDR2 is YYDKDF in the germline V gene (reference sequence). The J segment lost 1 base and the V segment lost 0 bases, leaving 0 bases of the junction unmatched. CDR3 length equals 15 residues. The DNA for the CDR3 is TGTGCCACCAGCAGAGAGACTAGCGGCACAGATACGCAGTATTTT. This codes for CATSRETSGTDTQYF.

This sequence joins TRBV24-1 and TRBJ2-1, with D perhaps given as TRBD1 or TRBD2 (5 bases each). The V end was cut by 12 bases, the J end by 14 bases, with 28 bases between. The germline CDR1 and CDR2 sequences are KGHDR and SFDVKD. The CDR3 consists of 14 residues. The CDR3 loop reads CAASTSGGTGREFF. The CDR3 nucleotides read TGTGCCGCCTCAACTTCAGGAGGAACAGGACGAGAGTTCTTC.

V usage is TRBV6-1 and J usage is TRBJ2-7; 8 bases align to TRBD2. The CDR3 covers 15 residues. V lost 0 bases, J lost 3 bases, and 4 bases stayed unmatched. Germline V gene data show CDR1 as MNHNS and CDR2 as SASEGT. The CDR3 nucleotides are TGTGCCAGCAGTGAAGCGGCCGGGAGGGTCTACGAGCAGTACTTC. It translates to CASSEAAGRVYEQYF.

This clonotype has just a few counts. The chain has TRBV20-1 and TRBJ2-5; TRBD2 matches at 10 bases. The CDR3 loop spans 14 amino acids. Germline CDR1 is DFQATT and CDR2 is SNEGSKA (reference sequence). V lost 5 bases and J lost 4; bases outside the gene matches: 7. The CDR3 protein is CSAFPASGRETQYF. The DNA for the CDR3 is TGCAGTGCTTTCCCGGCTAGCGGGAGAGAGACCCAGTACTTC.

The genes are TRBV6-1 and TRBJ1-6; a possible D gene is TRBD1 (6 bases). CDR1 MNHNS and CDR2 SASEGT come from the germline V gene. Trimming removed 7 bases at V and 11 bases at J, with 18 bases between. The CDR3 has 14 residues. Here the CDR3 reads CASTSGAPKTPLHF. CDR3 coding DNA: TGTGCCAGCACCTCGGGGGCCCCCAAAACACCCCTCCACTTT.

Comments on this clonotype: The germline gene is not matched at one end of the junction; a read error may be the cause. The chain joins TRBV11-1 to TRBJ2-1; D ambiguous. This CDR3 is 14 amino acids long. The V gene's germline CDR1 is SGHAT and CDR2 FQDESV (reference sequence). CDR3 bases: TGTGCCAGCAGCTTAAGTGTACCGGCCAATGAGCAGCTCTTC. Protein sequence: CASSLSVPANEQLF.

This chain uses TRBV20-1 with TRBJ2-2; 9 positions match TRBD1. The CDR3 has 13 residues. Trimming removed 4 bases from V and 8 bases from J; junction bases left unmatched: 5. CDR1 and CDR2 from the germline V gene are DFQATT and SNEGSKA (reference sequence). Here the CDR3 reads CSATTGGLGELFF. In nucleotides, the CDR3 is TGCAGTGCTACCACAGGGGGCTTGGGGGAGCTGTTTTTT.

The rearrangement uses TRBV20-1 and TRBJ1-1; no clear D. The CDR3 totals 11 residues. Trimming cost V 6 bases and J 5 bases, with 10 bases left between them. Germline CDR1 reads DFQATT; CDR2 reads SNEGSKA (reference sequence). CDR3 protein: CSAPGDTEAFF. In nucleotides, the CDR3 is TGCAGTGCCCCTGGGGATACTGAAGCTTTCTTT.

This chain uses TRBV24-1 with TRBJ2-1; TRBD2 is a possible D gene (6 bases). Trimming cost V 5 bases and J 6 bases, with 28 bases left between them. Germline CDR1 and CDR2: KGHDR and SFDVKD. This CDR3 has 19 residues. CDR3 DNA: TGTGCCACCAGTGCCTCGTTTAGCGGAGGTACTTCGCTAGGCAATGAGCAGTTCTTC. Encoded protein: CATSASFSGGTSLGNEQFF.

V usage is TRBV10-3 and J usage is TRBJ2-3, with 7 bases aligning to TRBD1. Trimming cost V 2 bases and J 5 bases; bases outside gene matches: 10. This CDR3 contains 16 residues. Germline CDR1 is ENHRY and CDR2 is SYGVKD. The CDR3 here is CAISENTGAVGDTQYF. CDR3 bases: TGTGCCATCAGTGAGAATACAGGGGCAGTGGGAGATACGCAGTATTTT.

The sample holds a few counts of this clonotype. The chain carries TRBV24-1 and TRBJ2-1; D may be TRBD1 (5 bases). V gave up 4 bases and J gave up 8 bases, with 14 bases separating them. The CDR3 length is 14 residues. Per the germline V gene, CDR1 is KGHDR and CDR2 is SFDVKD. The CDR3 DNA sequence: TGTGCCACCAGTGAGATAGGAACCAGGGATGAGCAGTTCTTC. Translated: CATSEIGTRDEQFF.

V usage is TRBV24-1 and J usage is TRBJ1-1; a possible D gene is TRBD1 (6 bases). The CDR3 is 14 residues long. CDR1 and CDR2 (germline): KGHDR, SFDVKD. Trimming removed 11 bases at V and 5 bases at J, with 20 bases between. The CDR3 sequence is CASGQEGGRTEAFF. The CDR3 DNA is TGTGCCAGCGGCCAGGAAGGGGGGCGGACTGAAGCTTTCTTT.

Concerning this clonotype itself: A much larger clone lies one base from this, so it may be a read error. The chain combines TRBV12-5 with TRBJ1-2, with D hard to call. V lost 5 bases and J 5 bases, leaving 15 bases between the germline ends. The germline V gene has CDR1 LGHNT and CDR2 FRNRAP. This CDR3 spans 14 amino acids. CDR3 sequence reads: CASGPQARVYGYTF. The CDR3, as DNA: TGTGCTAGTGGTCCGCAGGCGAGGGTTTATGGCTACACCTTC.

The chain carries TRBV5-5 and TRBJ2-7; the D call may be TRBD1 or TRBD2 (5 bases each). Germline loops: CDR1 SGHKS, CDR2 YYEKEE (reference sequence). The CDR3 has 16 amino acids. The germline V and J ends were trimmed by 5 bases and 1 base, with 19 bases remaining between them. CDR3 residues: CASSGISGTTSYEQYF. In DNA, the CDR3 is TGTGCCAGCAGTGGAATCTCCGGGACGACGTCCTACGAGCAGTACTTC.

The chain links TRBV24-1 to TRBJ2-3; 7 bases agree with TRBD2. The CDR3 extends over 17 amino acids. V trimming: 5 bases; J trimming: 0 bases; junction bases outside the gene matches: 10. Germline V gives CDR1 KGHDR, CDR2 SFDVKD. The CDR3 loop reads CATSGWAAGSSTDTQYF. The CDR3 coding sequence is TGTGCCACCAGTGGATGGGCAGCGGGGAGTAGCACAGATACGCAGTATTTT.